This TCR beta chain was recovered during a study of cytomegalovirus exposure and HLA in healthy donors. Study conclusions and caveats: Later analysis placed DRB1 highest and HLA-C lowest in TCR association rates, which differed by HLA locus.

The PCR had 60 Vbeta and 13 Jbeta primers. Assay used: immunoSEQ multiplex PCR; TCRdb lists only in-frame clones, some missing. The sample holds approximately 97,000 clones, approximately 73% seen once. CDR1 and CDR2 (germline): LNHDA, SQIVND (reference sequence). Germline trimming cut 3 bases from V and 7 bases from J; bases unmatched to any gene: 6. This CDR3 region has 15 residues. Of note for this clone: The antigen is unknown.

Sequencing input: PBMCs. This rearrangement joins TRBV19 to TRBJ1-6; 7 positions agree with TRBD1. This TCR derives from a middle-aged man in good health and CMV-seronegative. The CDR3 bases are TGTGCCAGTAGTATGGGGGACAGATTCAATTCACCCCTCCACTTT. This translates into CASSMGDRFNSPLHF. Using reference TRBV19 and TRBJ1-6 for the parts outside the CDR3, the full variable domain is DGGITQSPKYLFRKEGQNVTLSCEQNLNHDAMYWYRQDPGQGLRLIYYSQIVNDFQKGDIAEGYSVSREKKESFPLTVTSAQKNPTAFYLCASSMGDRFNSPLHFGNGTRLTVT.